Presented here are 22 T cell receptor beta chains from one specimen sequenced in a study. TCRdb analysed the 5' RACE reads with MiXCR anew, one entry per CDR3 protein. The sample records about 55,000 distinct CDR3 sequences, 17% being singletons. The sequencing input was naive CD4+ T cells sorted from blood. The subset denotes: naive CD4+ T cells, CD4+CD45RA+CD25-. Every receptor here comes from a female donor with breast cancer.

This clonotype was seen a few times. The chain combines TRBV20-1 with TRBJ1-1, with D hard to call. The V end was cut by 0 bases, the J end by 0 bases, with 11 bases between. The CDR3 spans 15 residues. CDR1 and CDR2 (germline): DFQATT, SNEGSKA (reference sequence). Here the CDR3 DNA reads TGCAGTGCTAGAGATTCCCCGGCAATGAACACTGAAGCTTTCTTT. This gives the protein CSARDSPAMNTEAFF.

This clonotype has a count of ten or more. The CDR3 region is CASSRQPDQPQHF. The CDR3 nucleotides are TGTGCCAGCAGCCGACAGCCCGATCAGCCCCAGCATTTT. The rearrangement links TRBV7-2 to TRBJ1-5, with D tentatively TRBD1 (5 bases). The germline CDR1 and CDR2 sequences are SGHTA and FQGNSA. The ends were cut back, 5 bases at V and 5 bases at J, with 10 bases in the middle. The CDR3 covers 13 residues.

The J gene is TRBJ2-7, the V gene TRBV28; a possible D gene is TRBD1 (5 bases). The CDR3 totals 17 residues. V lost 2 bases and J 5 bases, leaving 22 bases between the germline ends. Germline CDR1 MDHEN, CDR2 SYDVKM. CDR3 sequence reads: CASSLAPWGRAVNEQYF. CDR3 in DNA: TGTGCCAGCAGTTTAGCACCTTGGGGCAGGGCGGTGAACGAGCAGTACTTC.

This chain links TRBV5-6 with TRBJ1-1; TRBD1 is a possible D gene (5 bases). The germline V and J ends were trimmed by 0 bases and 8 bases, with 14 bases remaining between them. The CDR3 covers 14 residues. The germline V gene encodes CDR1 SGHDT and CDR2 YYEEEE. CDR3 amino acids: CASSLATGTVEAFF. The CDR3 DNA follows: TGTGCCAGCAGCTTGGCTACCGGGACGGTGGAAGCTTTCTTT.

This clonotype was counted only a few times. V usage is TRBV4-1 and J usage is TRBJ1-5; D is possibly TRBD1 (5 bases). Germline lookup yields CDR1 MGHRA and CDR2 YSYEKL. This CDR3 spans 17 amino acids. Trimming pared 3 bases from V and 4 bases from J, leaving 19 bases between. The CDR3 is CASSQDTEQAPNQPQHF. The CDR3 coding sequence is TGCGCCAGCAGCCAGGATACCGAACAGGCCCCGAATCAGCCCCAGCATTTT.

This clonotype was detected a few times. The chain carries TRBV5-1 and TRBJ1-1; the D is unclear. The CDR3 length is 14 residues. V was trimmed by 0 bases and J by 1 base, leaving 7 bases between them. Germline lookup yields CDR1 SGHRS and CDR2 YFSETQ. The DNA of the CDR3 is TGCGCCAGCAGCTTGGGGGTCGGGAACACTGAAGCTTTCTTT. Translated: CASSLGVGNTEAFF. The full variable domain, rest sourced from reference TRBV5-1 and TRBJ1-1, is KAGVTQTPRYLIKTRGQQVTLSCSPISGHRSVSWYQQTPGQGLQFLFEYFSETQRNKGNFPGRFSGRQFSNSRSEMNVSTLELGDSALYLCASSLGVGNTEAFFGQGTRLTVV.

This chain links TRBV5-1 with TRBJ2-5; 12 bases are shared with TRBD2. The germline CDR1 and CDR2 sequences are SGHRS and YFSETQ. This CDR3 has 16 residues. V trimming: 4 bases; J trimming: 5 bases; junction bases outside the gene matches: 9. The CDR3 region has the DNA TGCGCCAGCAGCCCCAGGACTAGCGGGGCTTCGGAGACCCAGTACTTC. Encoded protein: CASSPRTSGASETQYF.

This clonotype has only a few counts. The rearrangement uses TRBV5-1 and TRBJ2-3, with D hard to call. V lost 4 bases, J lost 1 base, and 16 bases lay in between. The CDR3 totals 16 residues. Germline lookup yields CDR1 SGHRS and CDR2 YFSETQ. DNA of the CDR3: TGCGCCAGCAGCGCGTCTGAGACTGCGGGCACAGATACGCAGTATTTT. This codes for CASSASETAGTDTQYF. The complete variable domain, with remaining parts taken from reference TRBV5-1 and TRBJ2-3, reads KAGVTQTPRYLIKTRGQQVTLSCSPISGHRSVSWYQQTPGQGLQFLFEYFSETQRNKGNFPGRFSGRQFSNSRSEMNVSTLELGDSALYLCASSASETAGTDTQYFGPGTRLTVL.

This clonotype occurred many times. This rearrangement joins TRBV11-3 to TRBJ2-6, with D hard to call. The length of the CDR3 is 16 residues. Trimming removed 5 bases from V and 0 bases from J, with 11 bases in between. The germline V gene has CDR1 SGHNT and CDR2 YENEEA. As DNA, the CDR3 is TGTGCCAGCAGCCTTATCCGTCCCTCTGGGGCCAACGTCCTGACTTTC. Translation: CASSLIRPSGANVLTF.

This clonotype was observed a handful of times. The chain couples TRBV5-5 to TRBJ2-2; D remains ambiguous. The CDR3 spans 15 residues. From germline, CDR1 is SGHKS and CDR2 YYEKEE (reference sequence). V lost 5 bases and J lost 4, with 15 bases in between. In DNA form, the CDR3 reads TGTGCCAGCAGAGTTGGATCCAGCCTCACCGGGGAGCTGTTTTTT. It yields the protein CASRVGSSLTGELFF.

V and J are TRBV5-1 and TRBJ1-1, with D perhaps TRBD1 (5 bases). Trimming removed 4 bases from V and 1 base from J, with 14 bases in between. Germline V gives CDR1 SGHRS, CDR2 YFSETQ. The CDR3 consists of 15 residues. CDR3 sequence reads: CASSLGRGQNTEAFF. CDR3 DNA sequence: TGCGCCAGCAGCCTTGGAAGGGGCCAGAACACTGAAGCTTTCTTT.

The gene calls are TRBV4-3 and TRBJ1-4, with no clear D. Germline V CDR1 and CDR2: LGHNA, YSLEER. The V end was cut by 6 bases, the J end by 4 bases, with 12 bases between. There are 14 residues in the CDR3. The CDR3, as DNA: TGCGCCAGCAGATCATCGCCGAGTAATGAAAAACTGTTTTTT. Amino acid sequence: CASRSSPSNEKLFF.

This chain uses TRBV30 with TRBJ1-1, with D uncertain. Germline CDR1 and CDR2: GTSNPN and SVGIG (reference sequence). The CDR3 extends over 14 amino acids. Trimming removed 4 bases from V and 0 bases from J, with 12 bases in between. This CDR3 is CAWKKGYMNTEAFF. The CDR3 coding sequence is TGTGCCTGGAAAAAGGGTTACATGAACACTGAAGCTTTCTTT.

In this sample, this clonotype turned up many times. The genes are TRBV12-2 and TRBJ2-7; the DNA was not compared with TRBD2, the D call given in the table. TRBV12-2 is termed a pseudogene. The CDR3 covers 14 residues. CDR3 residues: CASRRLAGAYEQYF. For the CDR3, the DNA is TGTGCAAGTCGCCGACTAGCGGGGGCTTACGAGCAGTACTTC.

This clonotype was counted only a few times. The V gene is TRBV7-6, the J gene TRBJ2-3; a weak D match, TRBD2 (6 bases). This CDR3 is 15 amino acids long. Trimming cost V 1 base and J 5 bases, with 13 bases left between them. Germline values: CDR1 SGHVS, CDR2 FNYEAQ. This chain's CDR3 is CASSLGGGREDTQYF. The DNA for the CDR3 is TGTGCCAGCAGCTTAGGGGGAGGAAGAGAAGATACGCAGTATTTT.

The gene calls are TRBV12-3 or TRBV12-4 and TRBJ2-7, with 12 bases aligning to TRBD2. This CDR3 spans 14 amino acids. V shed 5 bases and J 7 bases; nucleotides not matched to a gene: 6. DNA of the CDR3: TGTGCCAGCAGTCCCAACACTAGCGGGAGGGAGCAGTACTTC. Amino acid sequence: CASSPNTSGREQYF.

The chain employs TRBV11-2 and TRBJ2-1, with 9 bases lining up with TRBD2. CDR1 is SGHAT, CDR2 FQNNGV, per germline. V lost 1 base to trimming and J lost 8 bases; unmatched junction nucleotides: 9. The CDR3 loop spans 16 amino acids. This CDR3 reads CASSLGGREGLYEQFF. DNA for the CDR3: TGTGCCAGCAGCTTAGGGGGGCGGGAGGGCCTGTATGAGCAGTTCTTC.

CDR3 sequence: CASSQGGGGYTF. CDR3 nucleotides: TGTGCCAGCAGTCAGGGGGGAGGTGGCTACACCTTC. The gene calls are TRBV7-3 and TRBJ1-2, with 7 bases aligning to TRBD1. This CDR3 is 12 amino acids long. The V gene's germline CDR1 is SGHTA and CDR2 FQGTGA. V gave up 6 bases and J gave up 7 bases; unmatched junction bases: 5.

This clonotype was seen at least ten times. J is TRBJ1-1 and V is TRBV7-2; the D is unclear. The V end was cut by 5 bases, the J end by 1 base, with 8 bases between. CDR3 length: 13 residues. CDR1 SGHTA and CDR2 FQGNSA come from the germline V gene. The CDR3 DNA is TGTGCCAGCAGCCTAACGACGAACACTGAAGCTTTCTTT. Amino acids: CASSLTTNTEAFF.

Comments on this clonotype: A much larger clonotype is one base distant, so this may be a read error. The V gene is TRBV6-5, the J gene TRBJ2-7; TRBD1 matches 9 bases. Germline-derived CDR1 and CDR2 are MNHEY and SVGAGI. This CDR3 is built from 15 residues. CDR3 coding DNA: TGTGCCAGCGGTTACCTGGACAGGGGAGCTTACGAGCAGTACTTC. Its protein product is CASGYLDRGAYEQYF.

As to this clonotype: This sequence may be a read error, since a much larger clone differs from it by one base. The V gene is TRBV7-3, the J gene TRBJ1-1, with a possible D match to TRBD1 (5 bases). The CDR3 is 14 amino acids. Germline V gene lookup returns CDR1 SGHTA and CDR2 FQGTGA. Written as DNA, the CDR3 is TGTGCCAGCAGCAGCTCCGGGGCGAACACTGTAGCTTTCTTT. Its protein product is CASSSSGANTVAFF. The whole variable domain, filled in from reference TRBV7-3 and TRBJ1-1, reads GAGVSQTPSNKVTEKGKYVELRCDPISGHTALYWYRQSLGQGPEFLIYFQGTGAADDSGLPNDRFFAVRPEGSVSTLKIQRTERGDSAVYLCASSSSGANTVAFFGQGTRLTVV.

In its sample, this clonotype was seen a few times. A read error may produce the germline difference seen at one junction end. The rearrangement links TRBV12-3 or TRBV12-4 to TRBJ2-7; D is ambiguous. The CDR3 consists of 13 residues. This CDR3 is CASSSPPSSEQYF. The CDR3 DNA follows: TGTGCCAGCAGTTCTCCCCCCTCCTCCGAGCAGTACTTC.